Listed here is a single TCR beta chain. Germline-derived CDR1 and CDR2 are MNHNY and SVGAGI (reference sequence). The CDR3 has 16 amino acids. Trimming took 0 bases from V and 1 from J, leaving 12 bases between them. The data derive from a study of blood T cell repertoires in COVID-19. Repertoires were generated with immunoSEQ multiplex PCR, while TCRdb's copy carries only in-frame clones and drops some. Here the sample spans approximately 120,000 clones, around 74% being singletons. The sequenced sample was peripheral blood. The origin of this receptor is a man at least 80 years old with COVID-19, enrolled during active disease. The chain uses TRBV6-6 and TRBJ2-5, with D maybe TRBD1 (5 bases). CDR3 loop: CASSYSFGHSQETQYF. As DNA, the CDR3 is TGTGCCAGCAGTTACTCGTTCGGACACTCCCAAGAGACCCAGTACTTC.